The next 31 T cell receptor beta chains were all read from a single sample in a study of cytomegalovirus exposure and HLA in healthy donors. TCRdb keeps only in-frame clones here, not all; method: immunoSEQ multiplex PCR. This repertoire shows 120,000 or so clones, 70% to 90% found once; its top ten account for about 1.9%. The sample consisted of PBMCs. The receptors were sampled from a woman aged 18-29 years in good health and CMV-seronegative.

The chain joins TRBV2 to TRBJ2-1, with 8 bases that match TRBD2. The CDR3 contains 15 residues. The germline V gene has CDR1 SNHLY and CDR2 FYNNEI. V shed 6 bases, J shed 0 bases, and the junction held 4 bases outside the gene matches. In DNA, the CDR3 is TGTGCCAGCAGGGAAAGCGGGAGCTCCTACAATGAGCAGTTCTTC. This codes for CASRESGSSYNEQFF.

The chain links TRBV6-1 to TRBJ1-5; 7 nucleotides line up with TRBD1. Germline-derived CDR1 and CDR2 are MNHNS and SASEGT. J was trimmed by 4 bases and V by 6 bases; bases with no gene match: 9. CDR3 length: 15 amino acids. The CDR3 coding sequence is TGTGCCAGCAGGCCTGACAGGGCCCCAAATCAGCCCCAGCATTTT. It translates to CASRPDRAPNQPQHF.

The V call is TRBV5-6, the J call TRBJ1-2, with D unresolved. The CDR3 sequence is 14 residues long. V shed 0 bases and J shed 4 bases, with 10 bases lying between them. CDR1 SGHDT and CDR2 YYEEEE come from the germline V gene. CDR3 coding DNA: TGTGCCAGCAGCTTGGGGGAGGTGGGCTATGGCTACACCTTC. Amino acids: CASSLGEVGYGYTF.

V gene TRBV7-2 combines with J gene TRBJ2-1, with TRBD2 matching 8 bases. CDR3 length: 15 residues. The trim removed 7 bases at V and 1 base at J, leaving 6 bases unmatched. Germline CDR1 is SGHTA and CDR2 is FQGNSA. As DNA, the CDR3 is TGTGCCAGCACCCCCGGGACTAGGTCCTACAATGAGCAGTTCTTC. Its translation: CASTPGTRSYNEQFF.

The chain carries TRBV28 and TRBJ1-2; D ambiguous. Trimming cost V 3 bases and J 1 base, with 9 bases left between them. The CDR3 spans 14 residues. The germline V gene has CDR1 MDHEN and CDR2 SYDVKM. CDR3: CASSLFGDNYGYTF. CDR3 in DNA: TGTGCCAGCAGTTTGTTCGGGGATAACTATGGCTACACCTTC.

Remarks on this clone: The sample holds other DNA sequences that translate to the same CDR3. V is TRBV9 and J is TRBJ2-1; D is undetermined. This CDR3 contains 14 residues. CDR1 is SGDLS, CDR2 YYNGEE, per germline. The V gene lost 0 bases and the J gene lost 2 bases, with 6 bases spanning the gap. The CDR3 region has the DNA TGTGCCAGCAGCGTAGGGCAGACCTACAATGAGCAGTTCTTC. This translates into CASSVGQTYNEQFF. The full variable domain, with the rest looked up from reference TRBV9 and TRBJ2-1, is DSGVTQTPKHLITATGQRVTLRCSPRSGDLSVYWYQQSLDQGLQFLIQYYNGEERAKGNILERFSAQQFPDLHSELNLSSLELGDSALYFCASSVGQTYNEQFFGPGTRLTVL.

The rearrangement uses TRBV28 and TRBJ1-1, with a tentative D call TRBD1 (6 bases). Trimming pared 3 bases from V and 5 bases from J, leaving 13 bases between. The germline V gene encodes CDR1 MDHEN and CDR2 SYDVKM. This CDR3 has 14 amino acids. The CDR3 coding sequence is TGTGCCAGCAGTTTTGGGGGCGCCCGGACTGAAGCTTTCTTT. As protein: CASSFGGARTEAFF. The complete variable domain, with remaining parts taken from reference TRBV28 and TRBJ1-1, reads DVKVTQSSRYLVKRTGEKVFLECVQDMDHENMFWYRQDPGLGLRLIYFSYDVKMKEKGDIPEGYSVSREKKERFSLILESASTNQTSMYLCASSFGGARTEAFFGQGTRLTVV.

The chain uses TRBV9 and TRBJ2-7, with TRBD2 identical over 14 bases. Looked up from germline, CDR1 is SGDLS and CDR2 is YYNGEE. This CDR3 spans 15 amino acids. Germline trimming cut 4 bases from V and 4 bases from J; bases unmatched to any gene: 4. CDR3 sequence (DNA): TGTGCCAGCAGCCTGGGGACTAGCGGGGGTTACGAGCAGTACTTC. Translating it yields CASSLGTSGGYEQYF.

This clone came up once. The chain employs TRBV10-3 and TRBJ2-1; 8 bases agree with TRBD2. J was trimmed by 2 bases and V by 4 bases; bases with no gene match: 10. Germline CDR1 ENHRY, CDR2 SYGVKD. This CDR3 contains 17 residues. This chain's CDR3 is CAISASDGLAPYNEQFF. CDR3 DNA: TGTGCCATCAGTGCTTCGGACGGACTAGCCCCCTACAATGAGCAGTTCTTC.

The chain uses TRBV28 and TRBJ2-3; 14 bases are shared with TRBD2. J was trimmed by 6 bases and V by 4 bases; bases with no gene match: 6. This CDR3 has 16 amino acids. Per the germline V gene, CDR1 is MDHEN and CDR2 is SYDVKM. The CDR3, as DNA: TGTGCCAGCAGTTGGGGACTAGCGGGAGTTGGGGATACGCAGTATTTT. Amino acids: CASSWGLAGVGDTQYF.

The chain combines TRBV5-1 with TRBJ1-3; the match to TRBD1 covers 9 bases. CDR3 size: 16 residues. CDR1 and CDR2 (germline): SGHRS, YFSETQ. Losses at the gene ends were 4 bases for V and 4 bases for J; bases not matched to a gene: 9. CDR3 nucleotide sequence: TGCGCCAGCAGCGGGACGGACAGGGGATCGGGAAACACCATATATTTT. Translation: CASSGTDRGSGNTIYF.

This chain uses TRBV7-9 with TRBJ1-4; D not resolved. Trimming cost V 5 bases and J 0 bases, with 7 bases left between them. The CDR3 totals 14 residues. Germline assignment: CDR1 SEHNR and CDR2 FQNEAQ (reference sequence). Here the CDR3 DNA reads TGTGCCAGCAGCCACAGTGCAACTAATGAAAAACTGTTTTTT. The encoded protein is CASSHSATNEKLFF.

The V gene is TRBV4-3, the J gene TRBJ2-3, with 7 nucleotides matching TRBD2. The germline CDR1 and CDR2 sequences are LGHNA and YSLEER. The V segment lost 5 bases and the J segment 2 bases; nucleotides outside the gene matches: 10. The CDR3 is 16 amino acids. CDR3 loop: CASSKTERGNTDTQYF. DNA of the CDR3: TGCGCCAGCAGCAAGACGGAGCGGGGCAACACAGATACGCAGTATTTT.

The chain carries TRBV4-1 and TRBJ2-6; tentative D call: TRBD1 (5 bases). Germline V gives CDR1 MGHRA, CDR2 YSYEKL. The CDR3 consists of 20 residues. The ends were cut back, 0 bases at V and 0 bases at J, with 18 bases in the middle. CDR3 DNA: TGCGCCAGCAGCCAAGATCGGACAACGAACCTCTTCTCTGGGGCCAACGTCCTGACTTTC. Amino acid sequence: CASSQDRTTNLFSGANVLTF.

The chain links TRBV18 to TRBJ2-7; a weak D match, TRBD2 (5 bases). CDR1 and CDR2 (germline): KGHSH, LQKENI. The CDR3 covers 13 residues. V was cut by 4 bases and J by 5 bases, with 12 bases left in between. The CDR3 reads CASSRFQEDEQYF. The CDR3 region has the DNA TGTGCCAGCTCACGGTTCCAGGAGGACGAGCAGTACTTC.

V and J are TRBV23-1 and TRBJ2-7; 9 bases are shared with TRBD1. TRBV23-1 is designated an ORF whose function remains uncertain. The V and J ends lost 0 bases and 2 bases, in that order; junction bases with no gene match: 14. This CDR3 is built from 19 residues. The CDR3 nucleotides read TGCGCCAGCAGTCAATCTAGACAGGGGGGAGGCCTAGGTCCCTACGAGCAGTACTTC. The encoded protein is CASSQSRQGGGLGPYEQYF.

This clone was recorded a few times. The rearrangement links TRBV5-4 to TRBJ1-1; 8 nucleotides match TRBD1. The CDR3 runs 13 residues. The V gene's germline CDR1 is SGHNT and CDR2 YYREEE (reference sequence). V shed 3 bases and J 11 bases; nucleotides not matched to a gene: 9. This CDR3 reads CASSSDLDRDAFF. CDR3 in DNA: TGTGCCAGCAGCTCGGATTTGGACAGGGACGCTTTCTTT.

This rearrangement joins TRBV27 to TRBJ1-1, with TRBD1 identical over 7 bases. V shed 4 bases and J 4 bases; nucleotides not matched to a gene: 15. Germline V lookup: CDR1 MNHEY, CDR2 SMNVEV (reference sequence). The CDR3 has 17 amino acids. The CDR3 DNA reads TGTGCCAGCAGTTCCCCGACAGGGAGGAGTAGCGGCACTGAAGCTTTCTTT. Translating it yields CASSSPTGRSSGTEAFF.

The chain recombines TRBV19 with TRBJ2-7; D gene unclear. Trimming removed 5 bases at V and 2 bases at J, with 13 bases between. Germline CDR1 and CDR2: LNHDA and SQIVND (reference sequence). The CDR3 extends over 14 amino acids. Written as DNA, the CDR3 is TGTGCCAGTAGTCCTGGCGGAGTACCCTACGAGCAGTACTTC. Amino acids: CASSPGGVPYEQYF.

The J gene is TRBJ2-1, the V gene TRBV7-3; tentative D call: TRBD2 (5 bases). Germline values: CDR1 SGHTA, CDR2 FQGTGA. V was pared by 2 bases and J by 5 bases, with 16 bases between. The CDR3 length is 16 residues. CDR3 protein: CASSLGVGLADNEQFF. The CDR3 DNA reads TGTGCCAGCAGCTTAGGTGTCGGGCTAGCCGACAATGAGCAGTTCTTC.

V usage is TRBV2 and J usage is TRBJ2-2, with 12 bases identical to TRBD2. This CDR3 is 16 amino acids long. Germline values: CDR1 SNHLY, CDR2 FYNNEI. With V trimmed by 6 bases and J by 2 bases, 4 bases remained unmatched. CDR3 DNA: TGTGCCAGCAGGGGGGGACTAGCGGGCAACACCGGGGAGCTGTTTTTT. It encodes CASRGGLAGNTGELFF.

The chain uses TRBV11-1 and TRBJ2-3, with 10 bases identical to TRBD1. Germline values: CDR1 SGHAT, CDR2 FQDESV (reference sequence). The CDR3 contains 15 residues. Trimming at V came to 5 bases and at J to 3 bases, leaving 5 bases not matched to a gene. CDR3 nucleotide sequence: TGTGCCAGCAGCGGGGACAGGGGTTATACAGATACGCAGTATTTT. This codes for CASSGDRGYTDTQYF.

The chain has TRBV10-3 and TRBJ2-7; TRBD2 matches 7 bases. The germline V gene encodes CDR1 ENHRY and CDR2 SYGVKD. Trimming removed 3 bases from V and 0 bases from J; junction bases left unmatched: 8. The CDR3 is 16 amino acids. The CDR3 bases are TGTGCCATCAGTGAAAGGGCGGGGGTAAACTCCTACGAGCAGTACTTC. Its protein is CAISERAGVNSYEQYF.

The J gene is TRBJ2-3, the V gene TRBV28; D is unclear. The CDR3 spans 15 residues. Between the trimmed V and J ends, which lost 4 bases and 0 bases, there was a span of 11 bases. In germline, CDR1 is MDHEN, CDR2 SYDVKM. The CDR3 DNA reads TGTGCCAGCAGTTCTCCCCTTATGAGCACAGATACGCAGTATTTT. Protein product: CASSSPLMSTDTQYF.

The chain joins TRBV19 to TRBJ2-1; no reliable D call. The V gene's germline CDR1 is LNHDA and CDR2 SQIVND (reference sequence). Deletions cut 5 bases from V and 9 bases from J, with 14 bases between. CDR3 size: 13 residues. CDR3 residues: CASSVGPWVEQFF. In nucleotides, the CDR3 is TGTGCCAGTAGTGTTGGGCCTTGGGTTGAGCAGTTCTTC.

The chain is built from TRBV15 and TRBJ1-5; D may be TRBD1 (5 bases). There are 16 residues in the CDR3. Trimming cost V 8 bases and J 9 bases, with 26 bases left between them. Per germline, CDR1 LNHNV and CDR2 YYDKDF (reference sequence). CDR3 bases: TGTGCCACCGTCGGAGCTGGGACGGGGGATATTGGGCCCCAGCATTTT. Translation: CATVGAGTGDIGPQHF.

The chain has TRBV18 and TRBJ1-1, with D uncertain. Germline V gene lookup returns CDR1 KGHSH and CDR2 LQKENI. V lost 0 bases to trimming and J lost 4 bases, with 15 bases between them. The CDR3 consists of 16 residues. As DNA, the CDR3 is TGTGCCAGCTCACCACCCCGGGGAAGATTGGGCACTGAAGCTTTCTTT. The encoded protein is CASSPPRGRLGTEAFF.

The genes are TRBV6-4 and TRBJ2-2; TRBD2 is a possible D gene (6 bases). The CDR3 covers 15 residues. Germline V gives CDR1 MRHNA, CDR2 SNTAGT. Trimming cost V 2 bases and J 4 bases, with 11 bases left between them. The CDR3 protein is CASSDGSGGTGELFF. The CDR3 DNA sequence: TGTGCCAGCAGTGACGGCTCCGGGGGCACCGGGGAGCTGTTTTTT.

V usage is TRBV9 and J usage is TRBJ2-1; D not resolved. V was cut by 0 bases and J by 3 bases, with 13 bases left in between. The CDR3 totals 16 residues. Per the germline V gene, CDR1 is SGDLS and CDR2 is YYNGEE. This CDR3 is CASSVDVSLNYNEQFF. The DNA for the CDR3 is TGTGCCAGCAGCGTAGATGTGAGCCTGAACTACAATGAGCAGTTCTTC.

V gene TRBV7-9 combines with J gene TRBJ1-6; 9 bases are a match to TRBD1. The CDR3 has 16 residues. The J segment lost 3 bases and the V segment lost 5 bases, leaving 5 bases of the junction unmatched. CDR1 and CDR2 (germline): SEHNR, FQNEAQ (reference sequence). CDR3 protein: CASSHGQGFYNSPLHF. The CDR3 DNA reads as TGTGCCAGCAGCCACGGACAGGGGTTCTATAATTCACCCCTCCACTTT.

V and J are TRBV11-3 and TRBJ2-1, with D tentatively TRBD2 (6 bases). The germline V and J ends were trimmed by 5 bases and 7 bases, with 15 bases remaining between them. The CDR3 contains 14 residues. Germline V lookup: CDR1 SGHNT, CDR2 YENEEA. CDR3 residues: CASSAPLRGNEQFF. The CDR3 region has the DNA TGTGCCAGCAGCGCACCGCTACGGGGGAATGAGCAGTTCTTC. Filled out from reference TRBV11-3 and TRBJ2-1, the complete variable domain reads EAGVVQSPRYKIIEKKQPVAFWCNPISGHNTLYWYLQNLGQGPELLIRYENEEAVDDSQLPKDRFSAERLKGVDSTLKIQPAELGDSAVYLCASSAPLRGNEQFFGPGTRLTVL.